This TCR beta chain was profiled in a study of identical twins. The CDR3 sequence is 14 residues long. Trimming cost V 7 bases and J 10 bases, with 17 bases left between them. The germline CDR1 and CDR2 sequences are SGHTA and FQGNSA. With regard to this clonotype: A much larger clone sits a single nucleotide away, making a read error possible.

Unique molecular identifiers were present on the cDNA, which also gained a universal primer site by template switching. TCRdb passed the 5' RACE reads through MiXCR, listing each CDR3 protein once. The sample contains over 200,000 distinct CDR3 sequences, 10% of which appear only once. This TCR was recovered from a man aged 50-59 years in good health. This chain links TRBV7-2 with TRBJ1-6; D remains unclear. Sequencing was performed on memory T cells sorted from blood. CDR3 region: CASKIMAGESPLHF. The DNA for the CDR3 is TGTGCCAGCAAAATAATGGCGGGAGAATCACCCCTCCACTTT.